What follows is one T cell receptor beta chain and its context. Noted time point: persistent/refractory GD, antithyroid drugs over 5 years with positive TRAb. From RNA extracted from PBMCs, the TCR library was made. This CDR3 contains 16 residues. V shed 5 bases and J shed 2 bases, with 19 bases lying between them. Germline values: CDR1 SQVTM, CDR2 ANQGSEA. Arm-PCR of CDR3 regions with iRepertoire HTBI primers generated TCR beta libraries. TCRdb used MiXCR to reprocess the multiplex PCR reads, holding one entry per CDR3 protein. The sample holds about 470,000 distinct CDR3 sequences, around a fifth seen once. This entry comes from a study of regulatory T cells in long-lasting Graves disease.

Specimen: peripheral blood mononuclear cells (PBMCs), collected when the disease was refractory, from a patient treated with antithyroid drugs. The chain uses TRBV29-1 and TRBJ1-5, with D possibly TRBD1 on 6 matching bases. The TCR sequence derives from a female donor with Graves disease. The CDR3 loop reads CSVSSSGVEGNQPQHF. The CDR3 DNA is TGCAGCGTTTCCTCATCAGGGGTGGAAGGCAATCAGCCCCAGCATTTT.